Shown below are 8 T cell receptor beta chains from a single sample sequenced in a study of shared clonotypes between healthy human individuals (dated by TCRdb to about 2020). CD8 naive samples were obtained by positive selection for CCR7 among CD45RO-negative cells, yielding a CD45RA+CCR7+ population from which TemRA cells were excluded. Libraries were built with the immunoSEQ multiplex PCR assay. As stored in TCRdb, this immuneACCESS dataset retains in-frame rearrangements with V and J assigned. A fraction of the clones does not appear; measured against another copy, unresolved V genes explain less than half of the discrepancy, and the remainder lacks a known reason. In this sample the table shows around 2,100,000 clones, about 95% of which occur a single time. The ten top clones hold more than 0.95% of the sample. Sample: naive CD8+ T cells sorted from blood. The cell subset or site label, as the study defines it: CD45RA+CCR7+. These receptors were obtained from a man between 18 and 29 years old in good health.

The rearrangement links TRBV27 to TRBJ2-1; tentative D call: TRBD1 (6 bases). V was trimmed by 0 bases and J by 15 bases, leaving 15 bases between them. Germline V lookup: CDR1 MNHEY, CDR2 SMNVEV (reference sequence). CDR3 size: 13 residues. The CDR3 loop is CASSLSEKQGRFF. The CDR3 nucleotides are TGTGCCAGCAGTTTATCCGAGAAACAGGGTAGGTTCTTC.

This chain links TRBV6-6 with TRBJ1-1; the D is unclear. Germline-derived CDR1 and CDR2 are MNHNY and SVGAGI (reference sequence). Trimming removed 0 bases at V and 0 bases at J, with 11 bases between. CDR3 length: 16 residues. The CDR3 region has the DNA TGTGCCAGCAGTTACTCACCCGGGGAGATGAACACTGAAGCTTTCTTT. The encoded protein is CASSYSPGEMNTEAFF.

J is TRBJ2-3 and V is TRBV7-9; D possibly corresponds to TRBD2 (5 bases). The CDR3 spans 14 residues. V was shortened by 2 bases and J by 8 bases, with 14 bases between the two germline ends. Germline-derived CDR1 and CDR2 are SEHNR and FQNEAQ (reference sequence). CDR3 sequence: CASSLSPTRVTQYF. The CDR3 nucleotides read TGTGCCAGCAGCTTAAGCCCCACGAGGGTTACGCAGTATTTT.

This sequence joins TRBV7-2 and TRBJ2-7, with D tentatively TRBD2 (6 bases). CDR3 length: 11 amino acids. CDR1 and CDR2 (germline): SGHTA, FQGNSA. Trimming stripped 8 bases from V and 5 bases from J, with 10 bases between. CDR3 sequence reads: CASGWGDEQYF. DNA for the CDR3: TGTGCCAGCGGATGGGGGGACGAGCAGTACTTC.

In this sample, this clone turned up once. The V and J genes are TRBV28 and TRBJ2-7, with TRBD1 identical over 8 bases. Germline trimming cut 6 bases from V and 4 bases from J; bases unmatched to any gene: 8. The germline gives CDR1 MDHEN, CDR2 SYDVKM. CDR3 length equals 14 residues. CDR3 in amino acids: CASRRDRGGYEQYF. Here the CDR3 DNA reads TGTGCCAGCAGGCGCGACAGGGGTGGGTACGAGCAGTACTTC.

The V call is TRBV12-5, the J call TRBJ1-3; D unclear. CDR3 size: 14 residues. Germline loops: CDR1 LGHNT, CDR2 FRNRAP. The V end was cut by 6 bases, the J end by 0 bases, with 9 bases between. Written as DNA, the CDR3 is TGTGCTAGTGGGGACGGCTTCTCTGGAAACACCATATATTTT. The encoded protein is CASGDGFSGNTIYF.

This clone was observed a handful of times. The sample has other DNA sequences that encode this CDR3 too. The V and J genes are TRBV6-5 and TRBJ2-7; D is ambiguous. V was pared by 1 base and J by 4 bases, with 2 bases between. CDR3 size: 11 residues. Per germline, CDR1 MNHEY and CDR2 SVGAGI. The CDR3, as DNA: TGTGCCAGCAGTTACTTGTACGAGCAGTACTTC. Translated, it gives CASSYLYEQYF.

This rearrangement joins TRBV10-2 to TRBJ2-7; D gene uncertain. Per the germline V gene, CDR1 is WSHSY and CDR2 is SAAADI. V shed 3 bases and J shed 0 bases, with 9 bases lying between them. The CDR3 has 14 amino acids. CDR3 in amino acids: CASSEMPSSYEQYF. In DNA, the CDR3 is TGCGCCAGCAGTGAAATGCCCAGCTCCTACGAGCAGTACTTC.